The clone carrying this T cell receptor (beta chain) was seen more than once but under ten times. Its antigen remains unidentified. With the Oncomine TCR Beta short-read assay, DNA from cultured CD4+ T cells was sequenced. TCRdb reanalysed the PCR reads using MiXCR and keeps one entry per CDR3 protein. Of about 4,400 distinct CDR3 sequences detected, under 25% appear once; the ten largest clones hold approximately 15%. As to treatment: approximately 9-day PBMC culture with coronavirus spike peptide pools or control peptides (ViraFEST assay). These data come from a study of vaccination and CD4 T cells after COVID-19. Across the whole study: The stimulating agents, overlapping spike peptides, came from SARS-CoV-2, HCoV-NL63, HCoV-OC43 and HCoV-229E. Control cultures received a CEFX pool, an HIV-1 Nef pool, or no peptide.

Germline values: CDR1 SNHLY, CDR2 FYNNEI. CDR3 length: 13 residues. The V and J ends lost 4 bases and 0 bases respectively, with 7 bases between them. The sequenced sample consisted of CD4+ T cells from blood, cultured in vitro. The chain recombines TRBV2 with TRBJ2-7; either TRBD1 or TRBD2 may supply D (5 bases each). The clonotype originates from a human donor who had recovered from COVID-19. The CDR3 DNA follows: TGTGCCAGCAGTGTTGGGACCTCCTACGAGCAGTACTTC. Protein sequence: CASSVGTSYEQYF.